This T cell receptor (beta chain) appears in the sequencing data of a study of cytomegalovirus exposure and HLA in healthy donors (dated by TCRdb to the late 2010s). In terms of the full investigation: An earlier analysis of approximately 600 of the donors reported approximately 290 Gb of sequence data and roughly 100 million unique TCR beta sequences from about 200 million T cells. About 310 gigabases of sequencing data and 70 million to 100 million unique TCR sequences were included in an early release covering roughly 700 HLA-typed donors. Of the 398 genotyped donors, less than 85% were placed in the genetic ancestry cluster associated with self-reported Caucasian donors. The study was designed to test whether signatures of past pathogen exposure could be identified by cataloging public T cell receptors. The T cell repertoires of some 670 subjects were profiled by immunosequencing and related to cytomegalovirus serostatus. In addition to the first cohort of 666 subjects, a separate validation cohort of 120 different subjects was used. To predict cytomegalovirus infection status, the study combined high-throughput TCR immunosequencing, statistical association of individual TCRs with disease status, and machine learning. A later analysis re-analyzed previously published TCR beta repertoires from about 730 donors and added high-resolution HLA genotyping to study TCR occurrence patterns. The later analysis used no new phenotypic data to find candidate immune exposures, relying instead on TCR beta sequences and their occurrence across donors. An earlier analysis of some 600 of the donors applied high-throughput TCR beta sequencing to assess whether each TCR beta V gene segment acted as functional or pseudogenic. Donor age, sex, ethnicity and CMV serostatus were compiled together with the repertoire data. In a later genetic analysis, genome-wide SNP genotypes for about three fifths of the 666 donors were used, and that subset was treated as a discovery cohort. Every repertoire in the discovery cohort had been generated on one and the same sequencing platform. Both class I and class II loci were covered by HLA typing, at four-digit resolution. The number of donors typed differed by locus, with 629-630 for A, B, C, DRB1 and DQB1, 522 for DQA1, 600 to 610 for DPA1, and around 460 for DPB1. Because of strong linkage in the cohort, roughly five DR-DQ haplotypes were treated as single units for association and clustering. On average, around 240,000 unique TCR beta nucleotide sequences were sequenced per donor among a few hundred genotyped donors of the cohort, with roughly 18% of those sequences being non-productive.

The cohort consisted of 600 or so healthy bone marrow donors. At the time of sampling, all cohort members were nominally healthy, though unrecorded immune exposures were likely present. The donor was CMV seronegative and was included in the group of under 450 seronegative cohort members. A peripheral blood sample was collected from each donor, and TCR beta sequencing was performed on peripheral blood mononuclear cells. Genomic DNA was extracted from the blood cell samples with the Qiagen DNeasy Blood Extraction Kit. Here is what the overall study found, with its caveats: In a later analysis, HLA-associated TCR beta chains showed more clonal expansion and lower generation probabilities than non-associated chains that were equally common. A later analysis associated about 17,000 TCR beta sequences with specific HLA alleles at a false discovery rate of 0.05. Strong co-occurrence of HLA alleles, especially DR and DQ, made assigning TCR associations to individual alleles difficult. Sequencing depth was assumed to be roughly uniform across donors in the presence/absence analyses, though that assumption may not hold. Three of the identified cytomegalovirus-associated TCR beta chains were confirmed in vitro to be specific for cytomegalovirus antigens. The classifier was reported to diagnose cytomegalovirus status with high specificity and sensitivity in both the original and validation cohorts. Most CMV-associated TCR beta chains appeared to be HLA-restricted in a later analysis, and the HLA associations seemed to be driven largely by CMV exposure. A later genetic analysis associated a missense DCLRE1C variant with V-gene and J-gene trimming of TCR beta chains, and an independent cohort replicated the association. Linkage disequilibrium might explain the correlated functional status among segregating V segments, but an unknown experimental factor could not be ruled out. In a later genetic analysis, fewer N-insertions in productive TCRs were reported among donors in an Asian-associated ancestry cluster than the approximately 630-donor mean. In an earlier analysis of some 500 of the donors, most TCR beta V segments appeared in productive rearrangements about 87% or about 30% of the time, broadly matching IMGT annotations. A further reported finding was that TCR beta sequences accurately predicted the HLA-A and HLA-B alleles for most subjects in the first cohort. Some IMGT-functional V segments, including TRBV6-2 and TRBV6-3, could not be distinguished by the 87-base-pair reads and were therefore excluded. In a later analysis, several top co-occurrence clusters were reported to appear linked to parvovirus B19, influenza, CMV and Epstein-Barr virus. Because some donors lacked HLA typing at each locus, the association tests relied only on the typed subset. A cluster of highly shared sequence variants was judged likely to be a technical artifact of the sequencing pipeline. According to a later analysis, TCR association rates differed among HLA loci, with DRB1 alleles showing the most associated TCRs and HLA-C alleles showing the fewest. The cohort was sequenced for TCR beta chains only, and without alpha or paired-chain data the features that could be detected were limited. In the study, 164 TCR beta chains were listed as associated with cytomegalovirus. Across donors, most TCR sequences were observed very rarely, whereas some public TCRs were present in many individuals. CMV serostatus was the only immune exposure information available for the cohort. Because counts were too low, approximately 15 rarely observed V segments, including chromosome 9 orphons, were excluded from the earlier analysis of about 500 of the donors. The authors suggested that the approach could potentially be extended to other disease states and immunological phenotypes.

This clone was detected only a few times. Its antigen is unknown. There are no base qualities to consult, and no much larger clone falls within one base. Library method: the immunoSEQ multiplex PCR assay. A mixture of 60 forward primers for TCR Vbeta segments and 13 reverse primers for TCR Jbeta segments was used in the multiplex PCR. The CDR3 region of rearranged TCR beta genes was amplified from genomic DNA with a multiplex PCR assay. The amplified TCR beta libraries were sequenced on the Illumina HiSeq System as 87-base-pair reads. Processing in the source paper ran as follows. In a later analysis, tens of millions of unique TCR beta chains were counted across the roughly 610 repertoires, and about 9.9 million of these chains were shared by at least two donors. Raw reads were error-corrected and collapsed into unique sequences by a nearest-neighbor algorithm in which closely related sequences were merged to remove PCR and sequencing errors. CDR3 sequences were aligned to IMGT reference sequences to assign V, D and J gene segments. Each retained sequence needed at least a six-nucleotide match to both a V gene segment and a J gene segment. A rearrangement was called productive if the CDR3 had no stop codons and remained in frame with V and J, and every other rearrangement was called non-productive. CDR3 was defined according to IMGT convention as the region running from the second conserved V-encoded cysteine to the conserved J-encoded phenylalanine. In an earlier analysis of more than 550 of the donors, sequences lacking an unambiguous match to a single V gene segment were excluded. In an earlier analysis of about 590 of the donors, a V segment was called functional when productive rearrangements were above 56.7%, and segregating when the standard deviation between donors exceeded 5%. A statistical classification framework was developed to diagnose cytomegalovirus status using the catalog of TCR beta chain sequences. A later analysis assigned V and J genes by comparing TCR nucleotide sequences with IMGT/GENE-DB human TR gene sequences. The TCRdist pipeline was used in a later analysis to assign CDR3 sequences and most-parsimonious VDJ recombination scenarios. A later analysis defined each TCR beta chain by its CDR3 amino acid sequence plus V-gene family, and excluded reads lacking a unique V-gene family. To address suspected cross-contamination and a sequencing artifact, a later analysis removed roughly 580 highly shared, low-generation-probability nucleotide sequences. In a later analysis, a clonal expansion index was calculated for each public chain from normalized within-repertoire ranks of inferred template counts. Generation probabilities in a later analysis came from a VDJ recombination model fitted to out-of-frame rearrangements, and those results were checked against IGoR. In a later analysis, hypergeometric tests were used to score TCR-TCR, TCR-HLA and TCR-CMV co-occurrence, with a repertoire-size bias correction applied to TCR pairs. A later analysis estimated false discovery rates by permuting HLA or CMV assignments 20 times. A later analysis grouped co-occurring TCRs with DBSCAN, adding TCRdist sequence similarity when clustering within HLA-allele-positive subsets. Repertoires with fewer than 30,000 or more than 120,000 public chains were left out of co-occurrence clustering, as were a few repertoires with anomalous nucleotide sharing. Here the immuneACCESS table is served through TCRdb, limited to in-frame sequences with V and J called. Missing clones are a known gap in these copies; in checked studies unresolved V genes cover under half, and the rest lacks a known reason. For V, J and clone size, that table is used; D and trimming come from the DNA. The sample table lists fewer than 250,000 clones, 75% of them with a count of one. Clones ranked in the top ten supply 1.5% to 2% of the sample.

Taken from the germline V gene, the CDR1 and CDR2 loops are SGHNT and YENEEA. The junction shows trimming of 5 bases on V and 5 bases on J, plus 19 bases between the germline ends. Inclusive of the bounding cysteine and phenylalanine, the CDR3 is 15 residues long. Only CDR3 DNA is held: 45 bases, read in frame from base 1. The source is a woman under 40 in good health and CMV-seronegative. This sequence uses TRBV11-3 and TRBJ2-7; TRBD2 is a weak D gene call, 6 bases matching. The sequenced sample consisted of PBMCs. The DNA sequence follows: TGTGCCAGCAGCCTCCCGGGACTTCAGTACCACGAGCAGTACTTC. Translated, this gives CASSLPGLQYHEQYF. The entire variable domain, with the stretches around the CDR3 drawn from the reference TRBV11-3 and TRBJ2-7 proteins, is EAGVVQSPRYKIIEKKQPVAFWCNPISGHNTLYWYLQNLGQGPELLIRYENEEAVDDSQLPKDRFSAERLKGVDSTLKIQPAELGDSAVYLCASSLPGLQYHEQYFGPGTRLTVT.